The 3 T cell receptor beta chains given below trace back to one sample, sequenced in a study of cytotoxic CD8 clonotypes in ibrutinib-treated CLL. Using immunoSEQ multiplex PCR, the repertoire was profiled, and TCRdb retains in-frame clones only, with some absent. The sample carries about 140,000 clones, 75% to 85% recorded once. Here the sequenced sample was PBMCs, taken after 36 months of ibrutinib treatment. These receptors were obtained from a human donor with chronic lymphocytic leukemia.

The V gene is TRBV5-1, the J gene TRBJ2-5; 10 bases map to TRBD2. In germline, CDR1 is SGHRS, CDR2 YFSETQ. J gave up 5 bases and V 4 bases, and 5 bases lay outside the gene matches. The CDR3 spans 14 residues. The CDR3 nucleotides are TGCGCCAGCAGCCCACTAGCGGGAATGGAGACCCAGTACTTC. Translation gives CASSPLAGMETQYF.

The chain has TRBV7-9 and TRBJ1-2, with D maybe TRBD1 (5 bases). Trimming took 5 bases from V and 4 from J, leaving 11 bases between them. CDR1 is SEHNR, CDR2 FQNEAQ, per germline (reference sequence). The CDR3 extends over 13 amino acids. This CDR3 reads CASSPEGVYGYTF. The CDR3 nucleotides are TGTGCCAGCAGCCCAGAAGGGGTCTATGGCTACACCTTC.

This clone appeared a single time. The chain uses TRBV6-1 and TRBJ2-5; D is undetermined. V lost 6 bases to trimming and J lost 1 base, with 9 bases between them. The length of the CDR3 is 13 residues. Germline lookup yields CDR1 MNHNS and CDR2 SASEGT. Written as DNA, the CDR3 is TGTGCCAGCAGGAGGCAGACCCAAGAGACCCAGTACTTC. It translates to CASRRQTQETQYF.